A single sample is the source of the 17 T cell receptor beta chains below, sequenced in a study of cytomegalovirus exposure and HLA in healthy donors. 13 Jbeta primers and 60 Vbeta primers were used for the PCR. Some clones are missing from TCRdb's copy, which holds only in-frame ones; the method was immunoSEQ multiplex PCR. The table records under 85,000 clones, around four fifths of them present only once. The specimen was PBMCs. The receptors stem from a woman aged 30 to 39 in good health and CMV-seropositive.

This clone is a singleton in its sample. The CDR3 is CASSQRDRGKETQYF. In DNA form, the CDR3 reads TGCGCCAGCAGCCAAAGGGACAGGGGAAAAGAGACCCAGTACTTC. V is TRBV4-1 and J is TRBJ2-5; 10 bases match TRBD1. The germline CDR1 and CDR2 sequences are MGHRA and YSYEKL. Trimming at V came to 2 bases and at J to 3 bases, leaving 3 bases not matched to a gene. The CDR3 consists of 15 residues.

Comments on this clone: The same CDR3 arises from other DNA sequences in this sample as well. The chain joins TRBV28 to TRBJ1-5; TRBD1 might be the D (6 bases). CDR1 and CDR2 (germline): MDHEN, SYDVKM. The ends were cut back, 3 bases at V and 4 bases at J, with 7 bases in the middle. The CDR3 is 13 amino acids. CDR3 in amino acids: CASSLTGNQPQHF. In DNA, the CDR3 is TGTGCCAGCAGTTTGACAGGTAATCAGCCCCAGCATTTT.

This rearrangement joins TRBV2 to TRBJ1-5; 8 bases match TRBD1. Germline CDR1 and CDR2: SNHLY and FYNNEI. CDR3 length equals 17 residues. With 5 bases clipped from V and 3 bases from J, the junction kept 12 bases outside the gene matches. The CDR3 sequence: CASSPQLGTGINQPQHF. CDR3 nucleotide sequence: TGTGCCAGCAGTCCACAACTGGGGACAGGAATCAATCAGCCCCAGCATTTT. The full variable domain, its missing parts supplied by reference TRBV2 and TRBJ1-5, is EPEVTQTPSHQVTQMGQEVILRCVPISNHLYFYWYRQILGQKVEFLVSFYNNEISEKSEIFDDQFSVERPDGSNFTLKIRSTKLEDSAMYFCASSPQLGTGINQPQHFGDGTRLSIL.

J is TRBJ2-3 and V is TRBV6-5; 15 positions agree with TRBD2. CDR1 and CDR2 from the germline V gene are MNHEY and SVGAGI. V shed 2 bases, J shed 3 bases, and the junction held 0 bases outside the gene matches. This CDR3 contains 16 residues. The chain's CDR3 is CASSYGTSGRTDTQYF. CDR3 sequence (DNA): TGTGCCAGCAGTTACGGGACTAGCGGGAGGACAGATACGCAGTATTTT.

This chain connects TRBV5-1 to TRBJ2-7, with 10 bases matching TRBD1. V trimming: 4 bases; J trimming: 6 bases; junction bases outside the gene matches: 4. This CDR3 has 13 residues. Germline V gene data show CDR1 as SGHRS and CDR2 as YFSETQ. The CDR3 here is CASSTGDRGEQYF. Here the CDR3 DNA reads TGCGCCAGCAGCACAGGGGACAGGGGCGAGCAGTACTTC.

This clone was recorded a few times. This chain uses TRBV7-2 with TRBJ1-3; unclear D gene. CDR3 length equals 14 residues. The V end was cut by 5 bases, the J end by 1 base, with 9 bases between. The germline V gene has CDR1 SGHTA and CDR2 FQGNSA. The CDR3: CASSPSTSGNTIYF. Here the CDR3 DNA reads TGTGCCAGCAGCCCTAGCACATCTGGAAACACCATATATTTT.

The V and J genes are TRBV4-3 and TRBJ2-7; 7 bases agree with TRBD2. Germline-derived CDR1 and CDR2 are LGHNA and YSLEER. There are 18 residues in the CDR3. V lost 1 base, J lost 0 bases, and 12 bases stayed unmatched. The CDR3 here is CASSQAPGGSALSYEQYF. The CDR3 nucleotides read TGCGCCAGCAGCCAAGCCCCGGGAGGCTCTGCCCTCTCCTACGAGCAGTACTTC.

This clone appeared a few times. CDR3 coding DNA: TGTGCCATCAGTGACGGGACTAGCGGGAGGGGTGCAGATACGCAGTATTTT. Residues: CAISDGTSGRGADTQYF. This sequence joins TRBV10-3 and TRBJ2-3; TRBD2 agrees at 16 bases. CDR1 and CDR2 (germline): ENHRY, SYGVKD. The CDR3 covers 17 residues. V trimming: 3 bases; J trimming: 4 bases; junction bases outside the gene matches: 4.

CDR3 nucleotides: TGTGCCAGCAGCTCCGATAGACATAGCAATCAGCCCCAGCATTTT. It encodes CASSSDRHSNQPQHF. V gene TRBV11-2 combines with J gene TRBJ1-5; no reliable D call. This CDR3 comprises 15 residues. V was shortened by 4 bases and J by 0 bases, with 10 bases between the two germline ends. CDR1 is SGHAT and CDR2 is FQNNGV in the germline V gene.

The rearrangement joins TRBV30 to TRBJ1-1, with D unresolved. V was clipped by 2 bases and J by 0 bases, with 10 bases between them. There are 14 residues in the CDR3. Germline assignment: CDR1 GTSNPN and CDR2 SVGIG (reference sequence). The DNA for the CDR3 is TGTGCCTGGAGTCGGAGGTTTCTGAACACTGAAGCTTTCTTT. It translates to CAWSRRFLNTEAFF.

The gene calls are TRBV6-1 and TRBJ2-1, with TRBD2 matching 8 bases. V shed 6 bases and J 8 bases; nucleotides not matched to a gene: 12. The CDR3 is made up of 15 amino acids. Germline V gene lookup returns CDR1 MNHNS and CDR2 SASEGT. Written as DNA, the CDR3 is TGTGCCAGCAGGGCCGCGGGTAGCGGGGCGGATGAGCAGTTCTTC. Translation: CASRAAGSGADEQFF.

V is TRBV10-1 and J is TRBJ1-1; no reliable D call. The CDR3 contains 13 residues. Trimming pared 3 bases from V and 3 bases from J, leaving 8 bases between. Germline CDR1 is WNHNN and CDR2 is SYGVQD (reference sequence). CDR3 region: CASSDAADTEAFF. CDR3 coding DNA: TGCGCCAGCAGTGATGCGGCTGACACTGAAGCTTTCTTT.

The V gene is TRBV28, the J gene TRBJ1-1; tentatively, D is TRBD1 (5 bases). Germline V gene sequence: CDR1 MDHEN, CDR2 SYDVKM. V was cut by 6 bases and J by 0 bases, with 14 bases left in between. CDR3 size: 15 residues. CDR3 sequence: CASRPAQGMNTEAFF. CDR3 coding DNA: TGTGCCAGCAGGCCCGCCCAGGGTATGAACACTGAAGCTTTCTTT.

This clone turned up a few times. The chain joins TRBV29-1 to TRBJ2-3; TRBD1 is a possible D gene (6 bases). The V end lost 7 bases, the J end lost 0 bases, and 11 bases lay between the germline ends. Germline assignment: CDR1 SQVTM and CDR2 ANQGSEA. The CDR3 is 13 amino acids. This CDR3 reads CSAEGDSTDTQYF. The CDR3 region has the DNA TGCAGCGCCGAGGGGGACAGCACAGATACGCAGTATTTT.

This clone was counted a single time. The chain joins TRBV4-3 to TRBJ1-2; possible D gene TRBD1, 6 bases. V lost 0 bases to trimming and J lost 4 bases, with 12 bases between them. In germline, CDR1 is LGHNA, CDR2 YSLEER. There are 15 residues in the CDR3. CDR3 in DNA: TGCGCCAGCAGCCAAGATCCGGCGGGGGCCTATGGCTACACCTTC. The encoded protein is CASSQDPAGAYGYTF.

This chain links TRBV18 with TRBJ2-1, with D perhaps matching TRBD2 (6 bases). CDR1 KGHSH and CDR2 LQKENI come from the germline V gene. The CDR3 consists of 14 residues. The ends were cut back, 6 bases at V and 4 bases at J, with 13 bases in the middle. The CDR3 DNA is TGTGCCAGCTCCAGGAGGGGAGATTACAATGAGCAGTTCTTC. Protein product: CASSRRGDYNEQFF.

The chain recombines TRBV11-1 with TRBJ1-2; D is unresolved. Trimming stripped 0 bases from V and 1 base from J, with 12 bases between. CDR3 size: 16 residues. The V gene's germline CDR1 is SGHAT and CDR2 FQDESV (reference sequence). CDR3 residues: CASSLAKGRINYGYTF. As DNA, the CDR3 is TGTGCCAGCAGCTTAGCGAAAGGCAGGATTAACTATGGCTACACCTTC.